This TCR beta chain was sequenced for a study of T cells after yellow fever vaccination. The study, taken as a whole, reports: FACS-sorted repertoires could harbor abundant contaminating bulk-population clonotypes. The secondary T-cell response peaked on day 5, not day 15, but was weaker.

Synthesis of TCR cDNA relied on 5'RACE template switching, which attached a universal primer site and UMIs. TCRdb itself ran the 5' RACE reads through MiXCR, one entry per CDR3 protein. The table includes some 350,000 distinct CDR3 sequences, almost 4% detected once. This clonotype showed up many times. Antigen unknown. Germline lookup yields CDR1 SGHVS and CDR2 FNYEAQ. The CDR3 spans 14 residues. The V end was cut by 4 bases, the J end by 6 bases, with 16 bases between. This receptor was obtained from a man aged 18 to 29 who received the YFV17D yellow fever vaccine. Sequencing was performed on PBMCs, taken 5 days after the yellow fever booster vaccination. J is TRBJ2-7 and V is TRBV7-6; tentative D call: TRBD1 (6 bases). This CDR3 reads CASSSTTGTREQYF. CDR3 DNA: TGTGCCAGCAGCTCAACGACCGGGACACGCGAGCAGTACTTC.